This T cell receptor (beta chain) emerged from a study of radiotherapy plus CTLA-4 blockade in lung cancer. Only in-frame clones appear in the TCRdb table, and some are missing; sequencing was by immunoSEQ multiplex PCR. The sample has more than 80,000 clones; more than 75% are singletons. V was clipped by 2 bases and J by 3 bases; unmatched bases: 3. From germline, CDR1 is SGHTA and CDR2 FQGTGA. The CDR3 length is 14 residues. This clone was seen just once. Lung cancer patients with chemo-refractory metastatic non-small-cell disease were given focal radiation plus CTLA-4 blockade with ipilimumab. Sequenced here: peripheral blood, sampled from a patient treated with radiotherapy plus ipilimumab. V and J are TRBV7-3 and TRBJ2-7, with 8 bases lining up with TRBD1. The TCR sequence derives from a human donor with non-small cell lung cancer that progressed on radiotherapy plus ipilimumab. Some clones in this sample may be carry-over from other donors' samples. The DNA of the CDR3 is TGTGCCAGCAGCTTAGACAGGGGAAACTACGAGCAGTACTTC. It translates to CASSLDRGNYEQYF.